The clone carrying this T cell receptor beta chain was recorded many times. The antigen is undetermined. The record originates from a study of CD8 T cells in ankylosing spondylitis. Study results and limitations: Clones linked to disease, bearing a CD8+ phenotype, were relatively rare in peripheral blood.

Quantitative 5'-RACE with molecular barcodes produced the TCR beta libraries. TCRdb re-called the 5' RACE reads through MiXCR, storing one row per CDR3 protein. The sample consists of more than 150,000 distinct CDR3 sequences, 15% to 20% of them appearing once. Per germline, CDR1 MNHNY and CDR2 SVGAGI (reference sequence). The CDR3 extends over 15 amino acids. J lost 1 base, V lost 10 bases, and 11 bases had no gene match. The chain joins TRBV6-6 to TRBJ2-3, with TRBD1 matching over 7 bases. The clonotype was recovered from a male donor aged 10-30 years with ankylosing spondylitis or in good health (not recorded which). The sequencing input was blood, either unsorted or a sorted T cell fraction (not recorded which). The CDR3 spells CATIFSGGGTDTQYF. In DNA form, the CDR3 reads TGTGCCACCATATTTTCAGGGGGTGGCACAGATACGCAGTATTTT.